This is a list of T cell receptor beta chains from one sample in a study of Ad26.COV2.S vaccination and SARS-CoV-2 variants. TCRdb's table, derived via immunoSEQ multiplex PCR, lists solely in-frame clones and lacks some. The sample consists of around 420,000 clones, roughly 88% of them appearing once. The sequencing used peripheral blood, collected in a trial of Ad26.COV2.S vaccine versus placebo. These TCRs come from a person between 18 and 59 years old who received the Ad26.COV2.S COVID-19 vaccine or a placebo. Both conserved end residues are trimmed from each CDR3.

v_gene,CDR3aa
TRBV27,ASSPEIAGQETQY
TRBV28,ASSVQGPPSTEAF
TRBV27,ASSSRAGGSLANYGYT
TRBV5-1,ASSWTGNEQF
TRBV19,ASSIRADDVAKNIQY
TRBV6-2/TRBV6-3,ASSRYAGSPYYGYT
TRBV6-6,ASGRGPETQY
TRBV10-3,AISGYVDQGDGNTIY
TRBV19,ASSIGRTEAF
TRBV6-5,ASSYSELEGETQY
TRBV7-3,ASSSTRGGFRTDTQY
TRBV11-2,ASSSLTSGGSYEQY
TRBV19,ASRQDRGSEKLF
TRBV19,ASRNRDRGSGNTIY
TRBV4-3,ASSQGPGGAGANVLT
TRBV7-2,ASSWGTSVEEQY
TRBV27,ASSLAGSGNTIY
TRBV27,ASKGAGSYNEQF
TRBV30,AWSVQSLLPYEQY
TRBV5-1,ASSAVRDEGYT
TRBV5-6,ASSSSYEQY
TRBV15,ATELDMNTEAF
TRBV6-4,ASSDSAAGTPDGYT
TRBV13,ASSLESDNRFDEQF
TRBV24-1,ATSDLRVRNRQYEQY
TRBV18,ASSPVAGGRPGSYNEQF
TRBV19,ASSSPGSLGEAF
TRBV7-9,ASSLAGTRGGYT
TRBV27,ASSSKGGDAETQY
TRBV12-1,ASSRTGGSQETQY
TRBV7-8,ASSLPEGQGEGYT
TRBV16,ASSQGIVDKPQH
TRBV20-1,SASSGFGTGAYEQY
TRBV6-5,ASSRGTEELF
TRBV7-3,ASSLLAGAPYEQY
TRBV30,AWSGTSGGAY
TRBV2,ASSEHKVHQPQH
TRBV6-4,ASSAGTSGGDTQY
TRBV9,ASSPEGGLGETQY
TRBV7-8,ASSLAGRSNQPQH
TRBV4-1,ASSPIGRSGNTIY
TRBV7-2,ASSLVSRSEAF
TRBV3-1/TRBV3-2,ARMGTSCYEQY
TRBV7-9,ASSSTGGETQY
TRBV27,ASSLVQGSRPLH
TRBV2,ASSEMAPYSNQPQH
TRBV27,ASSPRLAGGAYEQY
TRBV28,ASSLIIGTGSSYNSPLH
TRBV12-3/TRBV12-4,ASSFDRAYEQY
TRBV10-1,ASSKGQGFQETQY
TRBV7-3,ASSITSVGTGELF
TRBV6-5,ASSPGQGLKQPQH